The present TCR beta chain was sequenced within a study of early T cells in non-severe SARS-CoV-2 infection. Turning to the study itself: Sequencing targeted bulk RNA from unsorted whole blood, leaving chains unpaired.

The junction had 3 bases not matched to a gene; V was cut back by 4 bases and J by 5 bases. Germline values: CDR1 SGHRS, CDR2 YFSETQ. The CDR3 totals 14 residues. Individual cDNA molecules were tagged with unique molecular identifiers, the study reported. TCRdb fed the 5' RACE reads into MiXCR, producing one record per CDR3 protein. Here the sample spans 45,000 or so distinct CDR3 sequences, roughly 10% being singletons. In its sample, this clonotype was seen many times. The sample was whole blood. The clonotype comes from an adult who was a healthcare worker with PCR-confirmed SARS-CoV-2 infection or an uninfected control (not recorded which). The chain uses TRBV5-1 and TRBJ1-6, with 7 bases fitting TRBD1. The chain's CDR3 is CASSPGTDNSPLHF. The CDR3 DNA is TGCGCCAGCAGCCCAGGGACAGATAATTCACCCCTCCACTTT. The full variable domain, completed using reference TRBV5-1 and TRBJ1-6, is KAGVTQTPRYLIKTRGQQVTLSCSPISGHRSVSWYQQTPGQGLQFLFEYFSETQRNKGNFPGRFSGRQFSNSRSEMNVSTLELGDSALYLCASSPGTDNSPLHFGNGTRLTVT.